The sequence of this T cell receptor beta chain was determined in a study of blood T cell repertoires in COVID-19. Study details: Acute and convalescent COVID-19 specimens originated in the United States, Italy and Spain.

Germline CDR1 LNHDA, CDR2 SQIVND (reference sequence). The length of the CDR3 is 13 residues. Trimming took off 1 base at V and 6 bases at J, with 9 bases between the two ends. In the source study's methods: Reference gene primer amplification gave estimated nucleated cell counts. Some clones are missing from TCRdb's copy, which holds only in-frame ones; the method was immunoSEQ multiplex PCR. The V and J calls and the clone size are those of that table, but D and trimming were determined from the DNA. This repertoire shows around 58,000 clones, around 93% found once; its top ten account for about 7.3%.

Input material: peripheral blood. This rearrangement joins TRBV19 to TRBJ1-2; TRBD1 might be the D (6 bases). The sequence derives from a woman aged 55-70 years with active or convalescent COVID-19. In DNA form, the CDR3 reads TGTGCCAGTAGTATAGTGAACAGGGATGGCTACACCTTC. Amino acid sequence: CASSIVNRDGYTF.